Listed below are T cell receptor beta chains from one sample, sequenced in a study of stem cell transplantation in POMP-related autoinflammatory disease. Profiled with immunoSEQ multiplex PCR; TCRdb holds only in-frame clones, not every one. The sample carries about 26,000 clones, approximately 78% recorded once. Sequenced here: CD4+ T cells from PBMCs, sampled before stem cell transplantation. The source is a human donor with POMP-related autoinflammation and immune dysregulation (PRAID). Each CDR3 is given with its conserved first and last residue. Each record gives: V gene, J gene, CDR3 protein.

>TRBV9|TRBJ2-7
CASSINPGSPAYEQYF
>TRBV4-1|TRBJ2-7
CASSPAPAGEQYF
>TRBV15|TRBJ2-2
CATTEQGAHGELFF
>TRBV7-9|TRBJ2-1
CASSIGQVAGGPWDNEQFF
>TRBV5-1|TRBJ2-5
CASSLQGARETQYF
>TRBV23-1|TRBJ2-7
CASSQSLNRGQTPYEQYF
>TRBV5-1|TRBJ1-2
CASSLAQTGVDYGYTF
>TRBV7-2|TRBJ2-1
CASSLRGVLRNEQFF
>TRBV6-1|TRBJ2-5
CASSDRRETQYF
>TRBV10-3|TRBJ1-1
CAISETYIGNTEAFF
>TRBV6-5|TRBJ1-2
CASSYNGDGNYGYTF
>TRBV9|TRBJ1-1
CASSTRTGPNTEAFF
>TRBV30|TRBJ1-4
CAWSSAPNEKLFF
>TRBV7-2|TRBJ2-3
CASSLPFSGLVSTDTQYF
>TRBV9|TRBJ1-2
CASSVAPSGNYGYTF
>TRBV27|TRBJ1-6
CATSLTGVIYSPLHF
>TRBV7-3|TRBJ2-6
CASSLAGPGANVLTF
>TRBV4-1|TRBJ2-1
CASSQAGQGAHLDEQFF
>TRBV28|TRBJ1-5
CASDRGPRNQPQHF
>TRBV4-1|TRBJ1-5
CASSPMTYGNQPQHF
>TRBV18|TRBJ2-2
CATSEGFGELFF
>TRBV6-1|TRBJ2-2
CASSAYRTGELFF
>TRBV19|TRBJ2-1
CASSIVGSGRARDNEQFF
>TRBV6-1|TRBJ1-2
CASSEYGTGDGYTF
>TRBV10-3|TRBJ1-2
CAISPQGLGGYTF
>TRBV6-5|TRBJ1-2
CASSYSGSVGHYGYTF
>TRBV7-8|TRBJ2-7
CASSLRVSSFMHEQYF
>TRBV7-2|TRBJ2-3
CASSVNFLTDTQYF
>TRBV7-3|TRBJ2-1
CASSPQRLVGGDEQFF
>TRBV11-2|TRBJ2-5
CASSREETQYF
>TRBV11-2|TRBJ2-1
CASSASIEVYNEQFF
>TRBV5-4|TRBJ2-7
CASSSGTAPYEQYF
>TRBV30|TRBJ1-5
CAWSSQGSNQPQHF
>TRBV30|TRBJ1-2
CAWGGVGQGPPYGYTF
>TRBV10-3|TRBJ2-7
CAISGAGTGPTLSAYEQYF
>TRBV19|TRBJ1-4
CASSQWGEKLFF
>TRBV14|TRBJ2-1
CASSQVGSPNEQFF
>TRBV9|TRBJ1-1
CASSVAGRGDTEAFF
>TRBV6-5|TRBJ2-5
CASSYSNAGGETQYF
>TRBV5-4|TRBJ1-3
CASSSDSLGRGSGNTIYF
>TRBV5-6|TRBJ2-2
CASSLDGTSRTGELFF
>TRBV7-9|TRBJ2-2
CASTWGGSNTGELFF
>TRBV21-1|TRBJ2-1
CASSSGLAGDSYNEQFF
>TRBV7-3|TRBJ2-3
CASSRRTGSTDTQYF
>TRBV2|TRBJ2-1
CASSMYEGGLDEQFF
>TRBV6-5|TRBJ1-5
CASSYSRGGNQPQHF
>TRBV18|TRBJ2-2
CASSRRTGGIGELFF
>TRBV11-3|TRBJ2-3
CASSLRPGTDTQYF
>TRBV2|TRBJ1-1
CASSEDRGGYTEAFF
>TRBV19|TRBJ2-7
CASSLQWGDNYEQYF
>TRBV6-4|TRBJ1-5
CASISGQPQHF
>TRBV9|TRBJ1-5
CASSAQGRNQPQHF
>TRBV27|TRBJ2-3
CASSLETGASTDTQYF
>TRBV19|TRBJ1-1
CASSKRESTEAFF
>TRBV30|TRBJ2-3
CAWSILSVATQYF
>TRBV13|TRBJ2-3
CASSFAVGRSTDTQYF
>TRBV9|TRBJ2-7
CASSVAGRAGSYEQYF
>TRBV15|TRBJ1-4
CATSRGRIGAPSNEKLFF